A selection of T cell receptor beta chains follows, all from one sample in a study of T cells expressing NK-cell markers. For each CDR3 protein, TCRdb gives one entry from its re-call of the 5' RACE reads, without DNA. This table holds roughly 150,000 distinct CDR3 sequences. The sample was blood T cells: a sorted CD56 or NKG2C T cell subset, CD4+ or CD8+ T cells, or bulk PBMC T cells (not recorded which). The receptors shown here come from a man aged 18-69 years in good health. CDR3s include the opening cysteine and the closing phenylalanine or tryptophan. The size entry is marked missing in some rows and otherwise reads once, few, many or a size class.

j_gene: TRBJ2-1; abundance: -; v_gene: TRBV3-1; CDR3aa: CASSQEKRGRDEQFF
j_gene: TRBJ1-4; abundance: -; v_gene: TRBV6-1; CDR3aa: CASSEGRGGEKLFF
j_gene: TRBJ1-1; abundance: -; v_gene: TRBV11-2; CDR3aa: CASSFTPPGLSTEAFF
j_gene: TRBJ2-7; abundance: -; v_gene: TRBV6-1; CDR3aa: CASSLRTGGQYEQYF
j_gene: TRBJ1-1; abundance: -; v_gene: TRBV19; CDR3aa: CASSMGNRANTEAFF
j_gene: TRBJ2-6; abundance: -; v_gene: TRBV5-1; CDR3aa: CASSLVGGAREAGANVLTF
j_gene: TRBJ2-1; abundance: -; v_gene: TRBV11-2; CDR3aa: CASSLDWAGTSSRQFF
j_gene: TRBJ1-1; abundance: -; v_gene: TRBV29-1; CDR3aa: CMVGGKNTEAFF
j_gene: TRBJ1-3; abundance: -; v_gene: TRBV9; CDR3aa: CASSGRAGPSSGNTIYF
j_gene: TRBJ1-6; abundance: -; v_gene: TRBV28; CDR3aa: CASRSGSSVYSPLHF
j_gene: TRBJ2-5; abundance: -; v_gene: TRBV6-1; CDR3aa: CASSTSPSGVRGSAETQYF
j_gene: TRBJ2-7; abundance: -; v_gene: TRBV11-2; CDR3aa: CASSLGRGQIYEQYF
j_gene: TRBJ1-2; abundance: -; v_gene: TRBV7-3; CDR3aa: CASSLTADPGQGAPNYGYTF
j_gene: TRBJ1-1; abundance: -; v_gene: TRBV27; CDR3aa: CASSSRGRNTEAFF
j_gene: TRBJ2-1; abundance: -; v_gene: TRBV9; CDR3aa: CASSVGGSTSSYNEQFF
j_gene: TRBJ2-7; abundance: -; v_gene: TRBV6-5; CDR3aa: CASSSGHTYEQYF
j_gene: TRBJ2-7; abundance: -; v_gene: TRBV13; CDR3aa: CASSLVGDSSSYEQYF
j_gene: TRBJ1-1; abundance: -; v_gene: TRBV6-5; CDR3aa: CATSPGGTEAFF
j_gene: TRBJ2-1; abundance: -; v_gene: TRBV7-8; CDR3aa: CASSLDRGSYNEQFF
j_gene: TRBJ2-1; abundance: -; v_gene: TRBV2; CDR3aa: CASSPGTANEQFF
j_gene: TRBJ2-7; abundance: -; v_gene: TRBV23-1; CDR3aa: CASSQGSQYEQYF
j_gene: TRBJ2-1; abundance: -; v_gene: TRBV5-4; CDR3aa: CASSWGRSGSTGEQFF
j_gene: TRBJ2-1; abundance: -; v_gene: TRBV20-1; CDR3aa: CSARTAYNEQFF
j_gene: TRBJ1-2; abundance: -; v_gene: TRBV20-1; CDR3aa: CSASPGTGTDGYTF
j_gene: TRBJ1-6; abundance: -; v_gene: TRBV27; CDR3aa: CASSLSVTANSPLHF
j_gene: TRBJ1-1; abundance: -; v_gene: TRBV9; CDR3aa: CASSEQGQKNTEAFF
j_gene: TRBJ1-2; abundance: -; v_gene: TRBV10-3; CDR3aa: CAISRDAVYGYTF
j_gene: TRBJ2-7; abundance: -; v_gene: TRBV5-1; CDR3aa: CASSEASGGELPYEQYF
j_gene: TRBJ2-2; abundance: -; v_gene: TRBV7-9; CDR3aa: CASSREGELFF
j_gene: TRBJ1-2; abundance: -; v_gene: TRBV13; CDR3aa: CASSLRVVELYGYTF
j_gene: TRBJ2-1; abundance: -; v_gene: TRBV7-9; CDR3aa: CASSATWGPGSEQFF
j_gene: TRBJ2-5; abundance: -; v_gene: TRBV2; CDR3aa: CAGNLGTGGETQYF
j_gene: TRBJ2-7; abundance: -; v_gene: TRBV20-1; CDR3aa: CSALLRGQGVKQYF
j_gene: TRBJ1-4; abundance: -; v_gene: TRBV20-1; CDR3aa: CSARDAATNEKLFF
j_gene: TRBJ2-3; abundance: -; v_gene: TRBV6-5; CDR3aa: CASSYSGAGSTQYF
j_gene: TRBJ2-7; abundance: -; v_gene: TRBV3-1; CDR3aa: CASSHAGGTYEQYF
j_gene: TRBJ1-2; abundance: -; v_gene: TRBV12-3/TRBV12-4; CDR3aa: CASSLGSGRGYTF
j_gene: TRBJ2-7; abundance: -; v_gene: TRBV5-1; CDR3aa: CASSLAVASGDPYEQYF
j_gene: TRBJ1-4; abundance: -; v_gene: TRBV4-2; CDR3aa: CASSLGTAGEKLFF
j_gene: TRBJ2-7; abundance: -; v_gene: TRBV2; CDR3aa: CASSAGRPYEQYF
j_gene: TRBJ2-2; abundance: -; v_gene: TRBV2; CDR3aa: CASSGGPAGELFF
j_gene: TRBJ2-3; abundance: -; v_gene: TRBV3-1; CDR3aa: CASSQEFILAGGTDTDTQYF
j_gene: TRBJ1-4; abundance: -; v_gene: TRBV12-3/TRBV12-4; CDR3aa: CASMGRGVGEKLFF
j_gene: TRBJ2-4; abundance: -; v_gene: TRBV2; CDR3aa: CASSEAGQTQYF
j_gene: TRBJ2-3; abundance: medium-sized; v_gene: TRBV20-1; CDR3aa: CSARTSGGPTSTDTQYF
j_gene: TRBJ2-5; abundance: -; v_gene: TRBV2; CDR3aa: CASMEDVAGKQETQYF
j_gene: TRBJ1-6; abundance: -; v_gene: TRBV7-9; CDR3aa: CASSLSTNSPLHF
j_gene: TRBJ1-2; abundance: -; v_gene: TRBV2; CDR3aa: CASSELIGVTFNGYTF
j_gene: TRBJ2-1; abundance: -; v_gene: TRBV28; CDR3aa: CATLSPSGGRNEQFF
j_gene: TRBJ2-7; abundance: -; v_gene: TRBV6-5; CDR3aa: CASSYSSTGQEQYF
j_gene: TRBJ1-1; abundance: -; v_gene: TRBV6-1; CDR3aa: CASSEDRVNTEAFF
j_gene: TRBJ2-5; abundance: -; v_gene: TRBV7-2; CDR3aa: CASSLGEGLAGVETQYF
j_gene: TRBJ1-5; abundance: -; v_gene: TRBV2; CDR3aa: CATATETNQPQHF
j_gene: TRBJ2-7; abundance: -; v_gene: TRBV7-8; CDR3aa: CASSFGLATTYEQYF
j_gene: TRBJ2-7; abundance: -; v_gene: TRBV7-8; CDR3aa: CASSPGLDQQYF
j_gene: TRBJ2-3; abundance: -; v_gene: TRBV6-2/TRBV6-3; CDR3aa: CASNGGARRDTQYF
j_gene: TRBJ1-1; abundance: -; v_gene: TRBV12-3/TRBV12-4; CDR3aa: CASSLSAAEAFF